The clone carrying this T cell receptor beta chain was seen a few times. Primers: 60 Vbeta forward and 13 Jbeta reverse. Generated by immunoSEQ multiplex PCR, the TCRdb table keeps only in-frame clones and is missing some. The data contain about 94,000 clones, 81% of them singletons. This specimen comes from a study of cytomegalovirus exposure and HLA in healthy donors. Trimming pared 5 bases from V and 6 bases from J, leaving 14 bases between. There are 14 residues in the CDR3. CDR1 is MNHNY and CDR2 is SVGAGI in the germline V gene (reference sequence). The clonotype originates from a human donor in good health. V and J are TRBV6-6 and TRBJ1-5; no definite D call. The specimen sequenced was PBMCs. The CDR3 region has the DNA TGTGCCAGCAGTAACCTTCGGGGAGCTCAGCCCCAGCATTTT. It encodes CASSNLRGAQPQHF.